This T cell receptor beta chain is from a study of molecular identifiers for immune sequencing clone quantification. For this clonotype: Its antigen remains unidentified. It may be a read error: a sequence one base away is much more abundant.

General study findings and limits: Sizes of clones that are highly expanded could be underestimated (if identical TCR molecules share a barcode). Under 1% of molecules in naive cells, but over 98% of effector molecules, belonged to clones above 20 RNA copies.

Making the bulk TCR libraries relied on previously described methods and listed TCR primers. A single record per CDR3 protein comes from TCRdb applying MiXCR to the PCR reads. The sample lists about 640,000 distinct CDR3 sequences, 20% occurring once. The CDR3 loop spans 16 amino acids. CDR1 and CDR2 (germline): LGHNA, YSLEER. Sequenced sample: naive CD8+ T cells from blood, with Jurkat cell RNA spiked in. Stated subset: FACS-sorted CD8+CD4-CCR7+CD45RA+ naive T cells. The source is a human donor in good health. Some libraries in this study had Jurkat cell RNA spiked in. The V gene is TRBV4-3, the J gene TRBJ1-3; D is undetermined. For the CDR3, the DNA is TGCGCCAGCGGCCAACGTCTGACGGGCTCTGGAAACACCATATATTTT. This translates into CASGQRLTGSGNTIYF.